Listed below are T cell receptor beta chains from one sample, sequenced in a study of blood T cells in healthy people across ages. TCRdb reprocessed the 5' RACE reads via MiXCR and lists one record per CDR3 protein. The profile shows about 500,000 distinct CDR3 sequences, 20% to 30% of them singletons. Another study also made use of these data, one on T cells of mothers and their children.

The source material was blood. Receptor source: a boy younger than 18 in good health. The CDR3 runs from the conserved cysteine through the conserved F or W. The D gene is left open where the match is weak. Some rows have no size entry. The others give once, few or many, or a class for an expanded clone.

TRBJ2-1 NA TRBV7-8 few TGTGCCAGCAGCGTGCGGGATCTCACCTACAATGAGCAGTTCTTC CASSVRDLTYNEQFF
TRBJ1-4 NA TRBV20-1 NA TGCAGTGCCAATGATGCAACTAATGAAAAACTGTTTTTT CSANDATNEKLFF
TRBJ2-4 TRBD1 TRBV16 NA TGTGCCAGCAGCCCTGACAGGGAAATTCAGTACTTC CASSPDREIQYF
TRBJ2-7 NA TRBV19 few TGTGCCAGTAGTATGGGGAAGTCCTACGAGCAGTACTTC CASSMGKSYEQYF
TRBJ2-1 TRBD2 TRBV7-2 few TGTGCCAGCAGCTTAAGCGGGGGTTGGGGCAATGAGCAGTTCTTC CASSLSGGWGNEQFF
TRBJ2-1 NA TRBV5-4 few TGTGCCAGCAGCGGAGGGGGGCTATACAATGAGCAGTTCTTC CASSGGGLYNEQFF
TRBJ2-3 NA TRBV2 NA TGTGCCAGCACCGACCGGGACGCCAAAACAGATACGCAGTATTTT CASTDRDAKTDTQYF
TRBJ2-7 TRBD1 TRBV7-2 few TGTGCCAGCAGCCTTAAGGGGGCCCGGCTAGGCCTGTACTTC CASSLKGARLGLYF
TRBJ2-2 NA TRBV7-9 NA TGTGCCACCCAATTAGCCGGGCAGCACACCGGGGAGCTGTTTTTT CATQLAGQHTGELFF
TRBJ2-7 TRBD2 TRBV2 NA TGTGCCAGCAGAACCGCGGCTAGCGGGAGCTTGGTCTACGAGCAGTACTTC CASRTAASGSLVYEQYF
TRBJ2-5 NA TRBV12-5 NA TGTGCTAGTGGTTTGGTACGGGGCGGCAAGTGGGGGAAAGAGACCCAGTACTTC CASGLVRGGKWGKETQYF
TRBJ1-3 NA TRBV6-5 NA TGTGCCAGCAGTTACTCGAGGGGGGGGCTAGGAGGAAACACCATATATTTT CASSYSRGGLGGNTIYF
TRBJ2-7 TRBD2 TRBV20-1 NA TGCAGTGCTAACGACAGGACTAGCGGGAGATCCTACGAGCAGTACTTC CSANDRTSGRSYEQYF
TRBJ1-6 TRBD1 TRBV7-6 many TGTGCCGCAGGGGACGGACAGGGAGCGAATTCACCCCTCCACTTT CAAGDGQGANSPLHF
TRBJ2-7 NA TRBV2 few TGTGCCAGCAGACGATCCATACAGGGTCGGGAGCAGTACTTC CASRRSIQGREQYF
TRBJ2-5 NA TRBV11-1 many TGTGCCAGCAGCTTACGAGGGGTGGAGACCCAGTACTTC CASSLRGVETQYF
TRBJ2-4 NA TRBV5-1 NA TGCGCCAGCAGCTTGGAGTCTCGGGGGTCCCTTACCAAAAACATTCAGTACTTC CASSLESRGSLTKNIQYF
TRBJ1-5 NA TRBV11-2 NA TGTGCCAGCAGCTTGCACGGCGGGAGCAATCAGCCCCAGCATTTT CASSLHGGSNQPQHF
TRBJ2-5 NA TRBV5-1 few TGCGCCAGCAGCTTGGATTGGGTTGAACGGGAGACCCAGTACTTC CASSLDWVERETQYF
TRBJ1-4 NA TRBV7-9 few TGTGCCAGCAGCTTAAGTGGCCCCTCGAATGAAAAACTGTTTTTT CASSLSGPSNEKLFF
TRBJ2-2 TRBD2 TRBV4-3 few TGCGCCAGCAGCCTCGGGACTAGCACCGGGGAGCTGTTTTTT CASSLGTSTGELFF
TRBJ2-5 TRBD2 TRBV12-3/TRBV12-4 few TGTGCCAGCAGTGACCGGGGGGGCCAGGAGACCCAGTACTTC CASSDRGGQETQYF
TRBJ1-4 NA TRBV7-2 few TGTGCCAGCAGCTTGCGACAGGCTGAAAAACTGTTTTTT CASSLRQAEKLFF
TRBJ2-2 NA TRBV11-2 NA TGTGCCAGCAGCTTAGAACTAGCAGGGACGAACACCGGGGAGCTGTTTTTT CASSLELAGTNTGELFF
TRBJ2-7 NA TRBV5-1 few TGCGCCAGCTGGGCAGATGATTTCTACGAGCAGTACTTC CASWADDFYEQYF
TRBJ2-7 TRBD1 TRBV5-1 NA TGCGCCAGCAGCCTGGCATGGGACAGCTACGAGCAGTACTTC CASSLAWDSYEQYF
TRBJ1-4 NA TRBV20-1 NA TGCAGTGCTAGTTCTGACAGTACCGAAAAACTGTTTTTT CSASSDSTEKLFF
TRBJ2-5 NA TRBV28 few TGTGCCAGCACCCCTGTCCCCCGACAGTCTAGGGAGACCCAGTACTTC CASTPVPRQSRETQYF
TRBJ1-3 NA TRBV4-1 many TGCGCCAGCAGCCATCGACTCAGAACGGGTGGAAACACCATATATTTT CASSHRLRTGGNTIYF
TRBJ2-5 TRBD2 TRBV20-1 NA TGCAGTGCTAGGGGCGGGGGAGCCCAAGAGACCCAGTACTTC CSARGGGAQETQYF
TRBJ2-3 NA TRBV2 NA TGTGCCAGCAGTGTGAGGCGCACAGATACGCAGTATTTT CASSVRRTDTQYF
TRBJ1-1 NA TRBV28 few TGTGCCGGGGGGACACTGAACACTGAAGCTTTCTTT CAGGTLNTEAFF
TRBJ1-3 TRBD1 TRBV7-2 NA TGTGCCAGCAGCTTAGGACAGGGGGCCCCCTCTGGAAACACCATATATTTT CASSLGQGAPSGNTIYF
TRBJ1-5 NA TRBV29-1 NA TGCAGCGTTGAGGACGGAGGCAGCAATCAGCCCCAGCATTTT CSVEDGGSNQPQHF
TRBJ1-1 NA TRBV29-1 NA TGCAGCGTCCGGGGGTTGATGATGAACACTGAAGCTTTCTTT CSVRGLMMNTEAFF
TRBJ2-3 TRBD1 TRBV6-1 NA TGTGCCAGCAGTGGAACGGGACAGGGCTCAGATACGCAGTATTTT CASSGTGQGSDTQYF
TRBJ1-5 TRBD1 TRBV4-2 NA TGTGCCAGCAGCCAAGCTCGTTCGACAGGGGATCAGCCCCAGCATTTT CASSQARSTGDQPQHF
TRBJ1-5 NA TRBV9 few TGTGCCAGCAGCGAGGGAGGGGAGGGCAATCAGCCCCAGCATTTT CASSEGGEGNQPQHF
TRBJ2-7 NA TRBV21-1 many TGTGCCAGCAGCAACTTAAGCCGGGACCCTCGCCCCTACGAGCAGTACTTC CASSNLSRDPRPYEQYF
TRBJ2-7 NA TRBV5-6 NA TGTGCCAGCAGTCTTACCAAGGGGGGCGAGCAGTACTTC CASSLTKGGEQYF
TRBJ2-2 NA TRBV15 few TGTGCCACTCAATTTTTGGGAGGAATTGACACCGGGGAGCTGTTTTTT CATQFLGGIDTGELFF
TRBJ2-1 TRBD2 TRBV20-1 NA TGCAGTGCCCAAAGGAGCGGGAGCGAGAGCAATGAGCAGTTCTTC CSAQRSGSESNEQFF
TRBJ2-5 NA TRBV7-2 NA TGTGCCAGCAGCTTATCCCGGGATTTGCGACTTACAGAGACCCAGTACTTC CASSLSRDLRLTETQYF
TRBJ1-2 TRBD1 TRBV28 NA TGTGCCAGCAGTTACAGGGGCGGCGCCGGCGAAGATGGCTACACCTTC CASSYRGGAGEDGYTF
TRBJ2-5 NA TRBV6-1 NA TGTGCCAGCATGGGTTGGGAACGGGAAGAGACCCAGTACTTC CASMGWEREETQYF
TRBJ2-1 TRBD2 TRBV20-1 NA TGCAGTGCTAGAGGAGGTTGGAGACTAGCGGGGGGGTACAATGAGCAGTTCTTC CSARGGWRLAGGYNEQFF
TRBJ1-5 TRBD1 TRBV4-1 NA TGCGCCAGCAGCCAAGCAGGGGGAAGGGTCGGTCAGCCCCAGCATTTT CASSQAGGRVGQPQHF